This T cell receptor beta chain was observed in a study of T cells in Graves' hyperthyroidism and ophthalmopathy. Study-wide background: Peripheral blood was acquired at first diagnosis, ahead of any therapy whatsoever.

Patients with uncontrolled infections, other autoimmune diseases, pregnancy or lactation were excluded. Each diagnosis was grounded in clinical symptoms, serum thyroxine and TRAb, thyroid ultrasound, and orbital computed tomography. PBMCs were collected from an approximately 9 ml volume of fresh peripheral blood. Researchers amplified the TCR beta CDR3 regions from RNA transcripts. HTBI primers were employed in a first-round RT-PCR of the TCR CDR3. Via MiXCR, TCRdb re-called the multiplex PCR reads, giving one row per CDR3 protein. The data show about 480,000 distinct CDR3 sequences, approximately 15% seen once. V was pared by 0 bases and J by 8 bases, with 16 bases of the junction left unmatched. Germline V gene data show CDR1 as SGHTA and CDR2 as FQGTGA. The CDR3 extends over 18 amino acids.

The source is a woman between 18 and 30 years old with Graves' hyperthyroidism. The sequencing sample was made of blood. The chain carries TRBV7-3 and TRBJ2-1, with TRBD2 identical over 7 bases. The CDR3 nucleotides are TGTGCCAGCAGCTTAACCGCCCCTGTAGCGGGTCCCCGGGATGAGCAGTTCTTC. Amino acids: CASSLTAPVAGPRDEQFF. Combining the CDR3 with reference TRBV7-3 and TRBJ2-1 gives the whole variable domain GAGVSQTPSNKVTEKGKYVELRCDPISGHTALYWYRQSLGQGPEFLIYFQGTGAADDSGLPNDRFFAVRPEGSVSTLKIQRTERGDSAVYLCASSLTAPVAGPRDEQFFGPGTRLTVL.